Presented here are 27 T cell receptor beta chains from one specimen sequenced in a study. TCRdb ran MiXCR on the RT-PCR reads and lists one entry per CDR3 protein. The sample includes around 700,000 distinct CDR3 sequences, more than 13% seen only once; the top ten take roughly 3.6%. The sample taken for sequencing was memory CD4+ T cells from blood. The receptors shown here come from a female donor in good health, serving as a healthy control.

This clonotype was seen a handful of times. The chain links TRBV6-1 to TRBJ2-2; 9 bases are a match to TRBD1. The length of the CDR3 is 14 residues. After removal of 8 bases from V and 2 bases from J, the junction contained 3 bases not matched to a gene. Germline V gene sequence: CDR1 MNHNS, CDR2 SASEGT. CDR3 region: CASEGQGNTGELFF. CDR3 sequence (DNA): TGTGCCAGCGAGGGACAGGGTAACACCGGGGAGCTGTTTTTT.

The chain carries TRBV6-2 or TRBV6-3 and TRBJ2-1; 12 bases map to TRBD2. Germline V gene sequence: CDR1 MNHEY, CDR2 SVGEGT. The CDR3 contains 15 residues. V lost 6 bases, J lost 10 bases, and 10 bases stayed unmatched. CDR3 coding DNA: TGTGCCAGCAGGCCTAGCGGGGGGGCGAGTCGCGAGCAGTTCTTC. This translates into CASRPSGGASREQFF.

This clonotype was picked up a small number of times. The chain uses TRBV6-2 or TRBV6-3 and TRBJ1-1, with unresolved D. The V and J ends lost 2 bases and 5 bases respectively, with 9 bases between them. Germline assignment: CDR1 MNHEY and CDR2 SVGEGT. This CDR3 comprises 13 residues. The CDR3 here is CASSYKSRTEAFF. The CDR3 DNA follows: TGTGCCAGCAGTTACAAGAGTAGGACTGAAGCTTTCTTT.

The chain couples TRBV27 to TRBJ2-1, with a tentative D call TRBD1 (5 bases). CDR3 length: 15 amino acids. V lost 4 bases and J 9 bases, leaving 19 bases between the germline ends. Germline loops: CDR1 MNHEY, CDR2 SMNVEV (reference sequence). As DNA, the CDR3 is TGTGCCAGCAGTTCTCCAGGGAAGACCCTGCGTGAGCAGTTCTTC. Its protein product is CASSSPGKTLREQFF.

The chain joins TRBV5-1 to TRBJ1-4; possibly TRBD1 for D (6 bases). The V end was cut by 2 bases, the J end by 2 bases, with 10 bases between. This CDR3 contains 15 residues. Germline CDR1 reads SGHRS; CDR2 reads YFSETQ. The CDR3 reads CASSFGGQTNEKLFF. CDR3 sequence (DNA): TGCGCCAGCAGCTTCGGGGGGCAGACTAATGAAAAACTGTTTTTT.

This clonotype turned up a few times. The genes are TRBV7-6 and TRBJ2-2, with D tentatively TRBD2 (5 bases). V gave up 2 bases and J gave up 0 bases, with 10 bases separating them. Per the germline V gene, CDR1 is SGHVS and CDR2 is FNYEAQ. The CDR3 totals 16 residues. CDR3 nucleotides: TGTGCCAGCAGCTTACAAACGGGATCGAACACCGGGGAGCTGTTTTTT. This translates into CASSLQTGSNTGELFF.

This chain links TRBV5-1 with TRBJ2-5; D perhaps matches TRBD2 (5 bases). The CDR3 sequence is 16 residues long. Germline loops: CDR1 SGHRS, CDR2 YFSETQ. V dropped 7 bases and J dropped 5 bases, with 24 bases sitting between them. This chain's CDR3 is CASSPWGSGNSETQYF. For the CDR3, the DNA is TGCGCCAGCTCTCCCTGGGGAAGCGGTAATAGCGAGACCCAGTACTTC.

This clonotype was found many times. This chain connects TRBV29-1 to TRBJ2-7, with D hard to call. V shed 2 bases and J shed 1 base, with 6 bases lying between them. Germline CDR1 and CDR2: SQVTM and ANQGSEA. There are 12 residues in the CDR3. CDR3: CSVETASYEQYF. The CDR3 DNA reads as TGCAGCGTTGAAACAGCTTCCTACGAGCAGTACTTC.

This clonotype has a handful of counts. The genes are TRBV4-3 and TRBJ2-3; unclear D gene. CDR1 and CDR2 from the germline V gene are LGHNA and YSLEER. Trimming took off 1 base at V and 2 bases at J, with 7 bases between the two ends. This CDR3 contains 14 residues. DNA for the CDR3: TGCGCCAGCAGCCAAGGCCTAGACACAGATACGCAGTATTTT. This translates into CASSQGLDTDTQYF.

The chain recombines TRBV20-1 with TRBJ1-2; D gene uncertain. V was shortened by 4 bases and J by 1 base, with 10 bases between the two germline ends. The CDR3 spans 13 residues. Per germline, CDR1 DFQATT and CDR2 SNEGSKA (reference sequence). The CDR3 nucleotides read TGCAGTGCTACGACTCAGATTAACTATGGCTACACCTTC. Protein sequence: CSATTQINYGYTF.

The V gene is TRBV18, the J gene TRBJ2-3; D might be TRBD1 or TRBD2, each matching 6 bases. Trimming removed 3 bases at V and 3 bases at J, with 13 bases between. Germline V gene lookup returns CDR1 KGHSH and CDR2 LQKENI. CDR3 length equals 15 residues. The CDR3 loop reads CASSPTRGGTDTQYF. CDR3 in DNA: TGTGCCAGCTCACCGACTAGAGGGGGGACAGATACGCAGTATTTT.

This clonotype was seen many times. The V call is TRBV7-3, the J call TRBJ2-5; 10 bases agree with TRBD1. J gave up 5 bases and V 6 bases, and 12 bases lay outside the gene matches. This CDR3 spans 16 amino acids. CDR1 SGHTA and CDR2 FQGTGA come from the germline V gene. Written as DNA, the CDR3 is TGTGCCAGCAGTCAAACCCGGGACAGGGGACGGGAGACCCAGTACTTC. This gives the protein CASSQTRDRGRETQYF.

The CDR3 protein is CASSHQSMNTEAFF. The CDR3 region has the DNA TGTGCCAGCAGCCATCAGAGTATGAACACTGAAGCTTTCTTT. V gene TRBV5-6 combines with J gene TRBJ1-1, with unresolved D. V was clipped by 4 bases and J by 0 bases, with 10 bases between them. There are 14 residues in the CDR3. The germline V gene has CDR1 SGHDT and CDR2 YYEEEE.

This clonotype has just a few counts. The chain links TRBV10-1 to TRBJ2-7; 8 nucleotides align to TRBD2. The CDR3 totals 14 residues. Germline assignment: CDR1 WNHNN and CDR2 SYGVQD (reference sequence). V dropped 0 bases and J dropped 5; count of bases not matched to a gene: 3. In nucleotides, the CDR3 is TGCGCCAGCAGTGAGTCCGGGACTAGAAACGAGCAGTACTTC. It translates to CASSESGTRNEQYF.

On this clonotype: The junction departs from the called germline gene at one end, perhaps through a read error. This chain connects TRBV7-3 to TRBJ1-3; D might be TRBD1 (6 bases). The CDR3 runs 15 residues. Per germline, CDR1 SGHTA and CDR2 FQGTGA. In DNA form, the CDR3 reads TGTGCCAGCAGCTTCCACACAGGGACTGGAGACACCATATATTTT. Translating it yields CASSFHTGTGDTIYF.

The V and J genes are TRBV29-1 and TRBJ1-2, with 7 bases aligning to TRBD1. Germline trimming cut 3 bases from V and 3 bases from J; bases unmatched to any gene: 13. This CDR3 spans 16 amino acids. The germline V gene encodes CDR1 SQVTM and CDR2 ANQGSEA. CDR3 protein: CSVDISGAGGDYGYTF. CDR3 coding DNA: TGCAGCGTTGACATTAGTGGGGCAGGGGGAGACTATGGCTACACCTTC. Full variable domain (rest looked up from reference TRBV29-1 and TRBJ1-2): SAVISQKPSRDICQRGTSLTIQCQVDSQVTMMFWYRQQPGQSLTLIATANQGSEATYESGFVIDKFPISRPNLTFSTLTVSNMSPEDSSIYLCSVDISGAGGDYGYTFGSGTRLTVV.

This clonotype appeared a few times. The rearrangement uses TRBV25-1 and TRBJ2-7, with no clear D. Looked up from germline, CDR1 is MGHDK and CDR2 is SYGVNS. The CDR3 is 14 residues long. V was shortened by 3 bases and J by 0 bases, with 9 bases between the two germline ends. CDR3 in DNA: TGTGCCAGCAGTGATCCAGGCGGCTCCTACGAGCAGTACTTC. Translated, it gives CASSDPGGSYEQYF.

Here the CDR3 reads CASSRLTGQAGYGYTF. In nucleotides, the CDR3 is TGTGCCAGTAGCCGACTTACGGGACAGGCGGGATATGGCTACACCTTC. The rearrangement links TRBV19 to TRBJ1-2; 8 nucleotides agree with TRBD1. This CDR3 comprises 16 residues. Germline trimming cut 6 bases from V and 5 bases from J; bases unmatched to any gene: 14. Germline loops: CDR1 LNHDA, CDR2 SQIVND (reference sequence).

This clonotype was recorded at least ten times. The chain links TRBV7-9 to TRBJ2-1, with D possibly matching TRBD1 (5 bases). V lost 2 bases and J lost 0, with 8 bases in between. This CDR3 contains 15 residues. In germline, CDR1 is SEHNR, CDR2 FQNEAQ (reference sequence). CDR3 bases: TGTGCCAGCAGCTTAAGACAGCACTCCTACAATGAGCAGTTCTTC. This encodes CASSLRQHSYNEQFF.

The chain has TRBV2 and TRBJ2-1; D uncertain. The germline gives CDR1 SNHLY, CDR2 FYNNEI. CDR3 length: 17 residues. V gave up 7 bases and J gave up 0 bases, with 19 bases separating them. DNA of the CDR3: TGTGCCAGCACCATGAATCCAGGACGGAGCTCCTACAATGAGCAGTTCTTC. Amino acids: CASTMNPGRSSYNEQFF. Together with reference TRBV2 and TRBJ2-1, the CDR3 gives the full variable domain: EPEVTQTPSHQVTQMGQEVILRCVPISNHLYFYWYRQILGQKVEFLVSFYNNEISEKSEIFDDQFSVERPDGSNFTLKIRSTKLEDSAMYFCASTMNPGRSSYNEQFFGPGTRLTVL.

The chain has TRBV5-5 and TRBJ1-5, with 9 bases lining up with TRBD1. With 4 bases clipped from V and 6 bases from J, the junction kept 8 bases outside the gene matches. Germline CDR1 is SGHKS and CDR2 is YYEKEE (reference sequence). CDR3 length: 15 residues. The CDR3 DNA is TGTGCCAGCAGCGACACAGGGGGCGCGGGTCAGCCCCAGCATTTT. This gives the protein CASSDTGGAGQPQHF.

This clonotype was observed many times. The CDR3: CASSQASYNEQFF. In DNA form, the CDR3 reads TGCGCCAGCAGCCAAGCCTCGTACAATGAGCAGTTCTTC. This chain connects TRBV4-3 to TRBJ2-1; D unclear. The germline CDR1 and CDR2 sequences are LGHNA and YSLEER. Trimming shortened V by 1 base and J by 4 bases, and 5 bases separated the two germline ends. The CDR3 covers 13 residues.

This chain connects TRBV4-3 to TRBJ1-5, with no clear D. Between the trimmed V and J ends, which lost 1 base and 6 bases, there was a span of 10 bases. Germline V gene sequence: CDR1 LGHNA, CDR2 YSLEER. The CDR3 is 14 amino acids. The CDR3 here is CASSQGSWGQPQHF. CDR3 sequence (DNA): TGCGCCAGCAGCCAAGGTTCTTGGGGTCAGCCCCAGCATTTT.

In its sample, this clonotype was seen many times. The chain employs TRBV20-1 and TRBJ2-5; TRBD1 agrees at 7 bases. The V segment lost 5 bases and the J segment 5 bases; nucleotides outside the gene matches: 8. CDR3 size: 13 residues. CDR1 DFQATT and CDR2 SNEGSKA come from the germline V gene (reference sequence). The CDR3 DNA sequence: TGCAGTGCTTATAGGGGGCGTAGGGAGACCCAGTACTTC. It codes for CSAYRGRRETQYF.

With regard to this clonotype: Germline and junction disagree at one end, which may indicate a read error. This chain links TRBV7-7 with TRBJ2-1; 10 bases align to TRBD2. The CDR3 has 15 amino acids. From germline, CDR1 is SSHAT and CDR2 FNYEAQ (reference sequence). The CDR3 loop is CASSETSGIYNEQFF. CDR3 DNA: TGTGCTAGCAGCGAAACTAGCGGGATCTACAATGAGCAGTTCTTC. Combining the CDR3 with reference TRBV7-7 and TRBJ2-1 gives the whole variable domain GAGVSQSPRYKVTKRGQDVTLRCDPISSHATLYWYQQALGQGPEFLTYFNYEAQPDKSGLPSDRFSAERPEGSISTLTIQRTEQRDSAMYRCASSETSGIYNEQFFGPGTRLTVL.

The V call is TRBV6-6, the J call TRBJ1-5; 7 bases agree with TRBD1. This CDR3 comprises 17 residues. CDR1 is MNHNY and CDR2 is SVGAGI in the germline V gene (reference sequence). V shed 0 bases and J 4 bases; nucleotides not matched to a gene: 9. CDR3 bases: TGTGCCAGCAGTTACTCGTATACAGGGGCACCTAATCAGCCCCAGCATTTT. Protein: CASSYSYTGAPNQPQHF.

V and J are TRBV5-6 and TRBJ1-1; no firm D call. The length of the CDR3 is 16 residues. The germline gives CDR1 SGHDT, CDR2 YYEEEE. V shed 0 bases and J shed 5 bases, with 17 bases lying between them. The CDR3 loop reads CASSLDVRVWWTEAFF. The DNA for the CDR3 is TGTGCCAGCAGCTTGGATGTGCGGGTTTGGTGGACTGAAGCTTTCTTT.